The clone carrying this TCR beta chain occurred once. The CDR3 consists of 14 residues. Germline lookup yields CDR1 SGHRS and CDR2 YFSETQ. V gave up 6 bases and J gave up 5 bases, with 17 bases separating them. These data originate in a study of blood T cell repertoires in COVID-19. Study information: Italy, Spain and the United States were the sources of the convalescent and acute COVID-19 samples.

Per the authors' pipeline: Counts of nucleated cells, estimated from reference gene primer amplification, were obtained. The table came from immunoSEQ multiplex PCR; TCRdb's copy has only in-frame clones and leaves some out. D and trimming were read from the DNA, whereas the V and J calls and clone size are those reported in that table. This table has 95,000 or so clones, roughly 80% appearing once. The sequencing input was peripheral blood. The genes are TRBV5-1 and TRBJ1-1, with no clear D. This TCR was sampled from a man older than 75 with active or convalescent COVID-19. CDR3 sequence reads: CASTRGVVETEAFF. Written as DNA, the CDR3 is TGCGCCAGCACCCGCGGAGTGGTCGAGACTGAAGCTTTCTTT.